This entry lists 17 T cell receptor beta chains sequenced from one sample in a study of T cells in Graves' hyperthyroidism and ophthalmopathy. TCR beta CDR3 regions were amplified from RNA. HTBI primers were used for first-round RT-PCR of the TCR CDR3. TCRdb reanalysed the multiplex PCR reads using MiXCR and keeps one entry per CDR3 protein. The sample lists about 270,000 distinct CDR3 sequences; about 20% were seen once. The sample was blood. These receptors originate from a man aged 25-40 years with Graves' ophthalmopathy.

This clonotype was observed many times. The CDR3, as DNA: TGTGCCAGCAGTTTAGCCTTCGGGGGAGAGGAACTAGGGAACACTGAAGCTTTCTTT. Amino acid sequence: CASSLAFGGEELGNTEAFF. The chain joins TRBV28 to TRBJ1-1; D might be TRBD1 (5 bases). The ends were cut back, 2 bases at V and 1 base at J, with 23 bases in the middle. The CDR3 has 19 amino acids. Germline V gene data show CDR1 as MDHEN and CDR2 as SYDVKM.

The genes are TRBV6-1 and TRBJ1-6, with a tentative D call TRBD1 (5 bases). The CDR3 has 16 residues. Germline CDR1 and CDR2: MNHNS and SASEGT. Trimming left V 7 bases short and J 0 bases short, with 13 bases between. The CDR3 DNA is TGTGCCAGCACCCAATACAGGAGCTCCTATAATTCACCCCTCCACTTT. Its protein product is CASTQYRSSYNSPLHF.

This clonotype was seen at least ten times. The chain joins TRBV2 to TRBJ2-7, with D perhaps TRBD1 (5 bases). The CDR3 is made up of 12 amino acids. V shed 7 bases and J shed 3 bases, with 10 bases lying between them. Germline values: CDR1 SNHLY, CDR2 FYNNEI. The CDR3 coding sequence is TGTGCCAGCACCTATCAGGGCTACGAGCAGTACTTC. Protein product: CASTYQGYEQYF.

A note on this clonotype: Germline is not matched at one junction end, which may reflect a read error. V and J are TRBV2 and TRBJ2-3; D gene uncertain. Germline values: CDR1 SNHLY, CDR2 FYNNEI. The CDR3 sequence is 16 residues long. In nucleotides, the CDR3 is TGTGCCACCAGTGATCCCGCAGGAACTAGCACAGATACGCAGTATTTT. Translation: CATSDPAGTSTDTQYF.

This clonotype showed up just a few times. This chain links TRBV24-1 with TRBJ2-1, with TRBD2 matching over 13 bases. CDR3 size: 15 residues. Trimming cost V 2 bases and J 12 bases; bases outside gene matches: 6. CDR1 and CDR2 from the germline V gene are KGHDR and SFDVKD. The DNA for the CDR3 is TGTGCCACCAGTGATTCCGGACTAGCGGGAGTTAGGCAGTTCTTC. Translating gives CATSDSGLAGVRQFF.

V and J are TRBV11-1 and TRBJ2-5, with TRBD1 matching 7 bases. Looked up from germline, CDR1 is SGHAT and CDR2 is FQDESV (reference sequence). V was clipped by 5 bases and J by 4 bases; unmatched bases: 10. The CDR3 spans 15 residues. CDR3: CASSRTGVRRETQYF. The CDR3 DNA reads TGTGCCAGCAGCCGCACAGGGGTAAGAAGAGAGACCCAGTACTTC.

The table lists this clonotype with many counts. The chain carries TRBV6-2 or TRBV6-3 and TRBJ2-7; perhaps D is TRBD1 or TRBD2 (6 bases each). The CDR3 runs 15 residues. Germline CDR1 is MNHEY and CDR2 is SVGEGT. Trimming removed 7 bases at V and 3 bases at J, with 19 bases between. CDR3: CASTRPGAGYYEQYF. Here the CDR3 DNA reads TGTGCCAGCACCCGGCCGGGGGCGGGCTACTACGAGCAGTACTTC.

The CDR3 spells CASSSLAGVPETQYF. In DNA form, the CDR3 reads TGTGCCAGCAGTTCTTTAGCGGGAGTGCCAGAGACCCAGTACTTC. The gene calls are TRBV28 and TRBJ2-5; 9 bases line up with TRBD2. J lost 4 bases, V lost 4 bases, and 7 bases had no gene match. Germline V gene data show CDR1 as MDHEN and CDR2 as SYDVKM. The CDR3 extends over 15 amino acids.

The V call is TRBV7-2, the J call TRBJ2-7; 7 bases map to TRBD1. Germline V lookup: CDR1 SGHTA, CDR2 FQGNSA. V lost 1 base, J lost 2 bases, and 2 bases stayed unmatched. There are 14 residues in the CDR3. This CDR3 reads CASSLVQGAYEQYF. DNA of the CDR3: TGTGCCAGCAGCTTAGTTCAGGGGGCCTACGAGCAGTACTTC.

This chain connects TRBV12-3 or TRBV12-4 to TRBJ2-1; 12 positions agree with TRBD1. V trimming: 5 bases; J trimming: 11 bases; junction bases outside the gene matches: 13. CDR3 size: 16 residues. In nucleotides, the CDR3 is TGTGCCAGCAGTCACACTCCGGGACAGGGGGCACCCCAGCAGTTCTTC. Encoded protein: CASSHTPGQGAPQQFF.

This clonotype was seen many times. The V call is TRBV7-2, the J call TRBJ1-3; weak D call: TRBD1 (5 bases). Germline V gene data show CDR1 as SGHTA and CDR2 as FQGNSA. V was pared by 1 base and J by 0 bases, with 10 bases between. This CDR3 is built from 16 residues. CDR3 in amino acids: CASSLETGYSGNTIYF. The CDR3 nucleotides are TGTGCCAGCAGCTTAGAAACAGGCTACTCTGGAAACACCATATATTTT.

The chain couples TRBV20-1 to TRBJ1-6, with TRBD1 matching 8 bases. V trimming: 4 bases; J trimming: 6 bases; junction bases outside the gene matches: 2. This CDR3 spans 13 amino acids. Per the germline V gene, CDR1 is DFQATT and CDR2 is SNEGSKA (reference sequence). CDR3 residues: CSAIGQGNSPLHF. The CDR3 DNA sequence: TGCAGTGCTATTGGACAGGGTAATTCACCCCTCCACTTT.

This clonotype turned up a few times. The chain employs TRBV6-1 and TRBJ2-3, with a possible D match to TRBD2 (6 bases). This CDR3 contains 14 residues. Germline loops: CDR1 MNHNS, CDR2 SASEGT. Deletions cut 1 base from V and 3 bases from J, with 8 bases between. The CDR3 sequence: CASSEGGVTDTQYF. CDR3 nucleotide sequence: TGTGCCAGCAGTGAAGGCGGGGTGACAGATACGCAGTATTTT.

The table lists this clonotype with many counts. The gene calls are TRBV3-1 and TRBJ1-1, with unresolved D. V lost 0 bases and J lost 5, with 13 bases in between. The germline V gene encodes CDR1 LGHDT and CDR2 YNNKEL (reference sequence). The CDR3 is 15 residues long. The CDR3 protein is CASSQDIPSVTEAFF. The CDR3 nucleotides read TGTGCCAGCAGCCAAGATATACCAAGTGTGACTGAAGCTTTCTTT.

Only a few counts were recorded for this clonotype. The V call is TRBV28, the J call TRBJ1-2; no clear D gene. V lost 3 bases, J lost 5 bases, and 10 bases lay in between. CDR3 size: 13 residues. Germline V lookup: CDR1 MDHEN, CDR2 SYDVKM. The DNA for the CDR3 is TGTGCCAGCAGTTTTTTTTCAGGATATGGCTACACCTTC. Amino acid sequence: CASSFFSGYGYTF.

V is TRBV29-1 and J is TRBJ2-1; TRBD2 is a possible D gene (5 bases). The CDR3 contains 12 residues. The V end was cut by 7 bases, the J end by 5 bases, with 12 bases between. Germline CDR1 reads SQVTM; CDR2 reads ANQGSEA. In DNA form, the CDR3 reads TGCAGCGCGACGGGGATCAACAATGAGCAGTTCTTC. Protein product: CSATGINNEQFF.

This clonotype was seen ten or more times. The genes are TRBV12-3 or TRBV12-4 and TRBJ1-4; possible D gene TRBD1, 6 bases. V was trimmed by 5 bases and J by 13 bases, leaving 17 bases between them. The CDR3 runs 13 residues. DNA of the CDR3: TGTGCCAGCAGTCCAGGACAGCCTGGCGGACTGTTTTTT. Amino acid sequence: CASSPGQPGGLFF.